This T cell receptor beta chain was recovered during a study of human T cells and chemical hapten exposure. Across the whole study: All through the approximately 26-week study, the scalp of each patient received diphenylcyclopropenone doses weekly.

Germline V gene sequence: CDR1 SGHTA, CDR2 FQGNSA. V was trimmed by 4 bases and J by 3 bases, leaving 9 bases between them. CDR3 length: 13 amino acids. The library tagged each cDNA molecule with unique molecular identifiers. MiXCR, applied by TCRdb to the RACE reads, yields one record per CDR3 protein. The data contain around 99,000 distinct CDR3 sequences, over 10% of them singletons. This clonotype was observed at least ten times. Its antigen remains unknown. Notes on the study in general: Once DPC sensitization occurred, TCRs above 1 in 1000 frequency showed no change. Expanded TCR sets contained significantly more large CDR3 similarity clusters than controls.

The time point was: patch test 1, 2 weeks after DPC sensitization. Regarding treatment: therapeutic diphenylcyclopropenone sensitization with weekly scalp DPC. The source was whole blood, collected in connection with sensitization to the hapten diphenylcyclopropenone (DPC). The chain has TRBV7-2 and TRBJ2-5; D is perhaps TRBD1 (6 bases). The TCR was taken from a middle-aged woman with alopecia areata. Some clones in this sample may be carry-over from other donors' samples. The CDR3, as DNA: TGTGCCAGCAGCTCAGGGGTGGAAGAGACCCAGTACTTC. This gives the protein CASSSGVEETQYF.